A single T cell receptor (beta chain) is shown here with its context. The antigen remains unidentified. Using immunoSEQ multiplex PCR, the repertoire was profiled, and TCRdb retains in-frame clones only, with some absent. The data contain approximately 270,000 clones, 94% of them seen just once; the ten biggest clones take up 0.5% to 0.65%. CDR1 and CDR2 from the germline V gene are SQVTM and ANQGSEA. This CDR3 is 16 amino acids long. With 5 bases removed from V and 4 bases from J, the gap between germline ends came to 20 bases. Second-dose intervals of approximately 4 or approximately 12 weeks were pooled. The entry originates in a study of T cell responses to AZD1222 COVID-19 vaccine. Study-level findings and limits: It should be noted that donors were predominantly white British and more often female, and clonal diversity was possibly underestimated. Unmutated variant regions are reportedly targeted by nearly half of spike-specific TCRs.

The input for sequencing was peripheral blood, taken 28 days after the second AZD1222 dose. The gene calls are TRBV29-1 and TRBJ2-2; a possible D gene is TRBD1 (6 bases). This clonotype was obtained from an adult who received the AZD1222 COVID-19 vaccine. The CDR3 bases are TGCAGCGTTAGTCCCGGGACAAAGGGCGGCACCGGGGAGCTGTTTTTT. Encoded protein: CSVSPGTKGGTGELFF.